This entry lists 13 T cell receptor beta chains sequenced from one sample in a study of TIL therapy for anti-PD-1-resistant metastatic lung cancer. Regarding time point: pre-treatment sample, taken before nivolumab and TIL therapy. The libraries were made with immunoSEQ v3. Method: immunoSEQ multiplex PCR; TCRdb's copy keeps in-frame clones and lacks some. In the table there are some 16,000 clones, about 68% of which are singletons. The starting material was blood, obtained at baseline. The receptors were gathered from a person aged 25-85 years with non-small cell lung cancer.

The chain carries TRBV6-4 and TRBJ2-2, with D uncertain. Germline V gives CDR1 MRHNA, CDR2 SNTAGT. Deletions cut 7 bases from V and 5 bases from J, with 8 bases between. This CDR3 spans 12 amino acids. In DNA form, the CDR3 reads TGTGCCAGCATTTGTTATACCGGGGAGCTGTTTTTT. The encoded protein is CASICYTGELFF.

V and J are TRBV30 and TRBJ2-3, with D perhaps TRBD2 (6 bases). Germline values: CDR1 GTSNPN, CDR2 SVGIG (reference sequence). The CDR3 covers 15 residues. Trimming shortened V by 2 bases and J by 2 bases, and 14 bases separated the two germline ends. The DNA for the CDR3 is TGTGCCTGGAGTTTCAACCGGGGGTTCACAGATACGCAGTATTTT. Residues: CAWSFNRGFTDTQYF.

The V gene is TRBV10-2, the J gene TRBJ1-2; a weak D match, TRBD1 (6 bases). The CDR3 is 15 residues long. Trimming stripped 2 bases from V and 3 bases from J, with 13 bases between. The germline CDR1 and CDR2 sequences are WSHSY and SAAADI. CDR3 coding DNA: TGCGCCAGCAGTGAGAGGACAGTTAGGGACTATGGCTACACCTTC. Translation gives CASSERTVRDYGYTF.

V is TRBV7-2 and J is TRBJ1-1, with TRBD1 identical over 8 bases. This CDR3 is 12 amino acids long. Germline CDR1 and CDR2: SGHTA and FQGNSA. V dropped 3 bases and J dropped 11; count of bases not matched to a gene: 5. The CDR3 bases are TGTGCCAGCAGCTTCCAGGGGGCGCCGGCTTTCTTT. Protein sequence: CASSFQGAPAFF.

This clone has only one observation. The rearrangement links TRBV10-2 to TRBJ2-5; TRBD2 matches 11 bases. V shed 7 bases and J 4 bases; nucleotides not matched to a gene: 14. Germline CDR1 is WSHSY and CDR2 is SAAADI. The CDR3 totals 17 residues. CDR3 amino acids: CASKKGSGGAAVETQYF. DNA for the CDR3: TGCGCCAGCAAAAAGGGTAGCGGGGGGGCAGCCGTAGAGACCCAGTACTTC.

The genes are TRBV5-4 and TRBJ1-2; D is perhaps TRBD1 (6 bases). Trimming removed 0 bases at V and 3 bases at J, with 9 bases between. Germline V gene data show CDR1 as SGHNT and CDR2 as YYREEE (reference sequence). The CDR3 consists of 14 residues. As DNA, the CDR3 is TGTGCCAGCAGCTTGGCAGGGGAGGACTATGGCTACACCTTC. Its translation is CASSLAGEDYGYTF.

The V and J genes are TRBV5-1 and TRBJ2-2, with D tentatively TRBD1 or TRBD2 (5 bases each). V lost 4 bases and J lost 1, with 5 bases in between. This CDR3 spans 13 amino acids. The germline V gene encodes CDR1 SGHRS and CDR2 YFSETQ. In nucleotides, the CDR3 is TGCGCCAGCAGCGGGGGGAACACCGGGGAGCTGTTTTTT. It specifies CASSGGNTGELFF.

This clone showed up just once. This sequence joins TRBV5-6 and TRBJ2-7; no definite D call. This CDR3 region has 13 residues. Trimming cost V 2 bases and J 3 bases, with 9 bases left between them. Per germline, CDR1 SGHDT and CDR2 YYEEEE. CDR3 sequence (DNA): TGTGCCAGCAGCTTAGGCCTCGGCTACGAGCAGTACTTC. It is translated as CASSLGLGYEQYF. The whole variable domain, remainder taken from reference TRBV5-6 and TRBJ2-7, is DAGVTQSPTHLIKTRGQQVTLRCSPKSGHDTVSWYQQALGQGPQFIFQYYEEEERQRGNFPDRFSGHQFPNYSSELNVNALLLGDSALYLCASSLGLGYEQYFGPGTRLTVT.

This clone appeared a single time. This chain joins TRBV5-4 and TRBJ2-2; TRBD1 might be the D (5 bases). Germline-derived CDR1 and CDR2 are SGHNT and YYREEE (reference sequence). The V and J ends lost 1 base and 2 bases respectively, with 6 bases between them. This CDR3 has 14 residues. Here the CDR3 reads CASSLTGNTGELFF. The CDR3 nucleotides read TGTGCCAGCAGCTTGACAGGAAACACCGGGGAGCTGTTTTTT.

The rearrangement uses TRBV5-1 and TRBJ2-6; tentative D call: TRBD1 (5 bases). The CDR3 has 14 amino acids. CDR1 and CDR2 from the germline V gene are SGHRS and YFSETQ. Trimming removed 5 bases at V and 11 bases at J, with 17 bases between. The DNA of the CDR3 is TGCGCCAGCAGTGCAGGGATGTATATGGACGTCCTGACTTTC. This encodes CASSAGMYMDVLTF.

The CDR3 nucleotides are TGCGCCAGCAGCTTGGGTGTAGAGGGGGCAAATTCACCCCTCCACTTT. Translation: CASSLGVEGANSPLHF. This chain connects TRBV5-1 to TRBJ1-6; 7 bases agree with TRBD1. Germline lookup yields CDR1 SGHRS and CDR2 YFSETQ. Germline trimming cut 0 bases from V and 7 bases from J; bases unmatched to any gene: 7. CDR3 length: 16 residues.

This rearrangement joins TRBV7-2 to TRBJ2-1; the match to TRBD1 covers 7 bases. Germline CDR1 reads SGHTA; CDR2 reads FQGNSA. Losses at the gene ends were 1 base for V and 4 bases for J; bases not matched to a gene: 4. The CDR3 sequence is 15 residues long. CDR3 residues: CASSLGQGTYNEQFF. The CDR3 DNA is TGTGCCAGCAGCTTAGGACAGGGCACTTACAATGAGCAGTTCTTC. Full variable domain (remainder filled in from reference TRBV7-2 and TRBJ2-1): GAGVSQSPSNKVTEKGKDVELRCDPISGHTALYWYRQSLGQGLEFLIYFQGNSAPDKSGLPSDRFSAERTGGSVSTLTIQRTQQEDSAVYLCASSLGQGTYNEQFFGPGTRLTVL.

The V call is TRBV11-1, the J call TRBJ1-1, with TRBD1 matching over 8 bases. Germline V gene lookup returns CDR1 SGHAT and CDR2 FQDESV (reference sequence). The CDR3 is made up of 16 amino acids. The V segment lost 3 bases and the J segment 3 bases; nucleotides outside the gene matches: 9. The CDR3 region is CASSFSVDRGYTEAFF. The CDR3 nucleotides are TGTGCCAGCAGCTTCTCCGTCGACAGGGGCTACACTGAAGCTTTCTTT.